This T cell receptor (beta chain) came from a study of blood T cells in healthy people across ages. Notes on the study in general: Diversity figures based on one million T cells were deemed too low.

Through a sample-barcoded 5' primer and a J-beta primer mix, a second PCR was run for roughly 7 to 12 cycles. From the 5' RACE reads, TCRdb called clonotypes with MiXCR, one entry per CDR3 protein. This sample carries fewer than 1,200,000 distinct CDR3 sequences, around 25% of them seen once, and the ten largest clones take around 0.75%. The CDR3 is made up of 16 amino acids. Germline V CDR1 and CDR2: MDHEN, SYDVKM. J gave up 0 bases and V 5 bases, and 6 bases lay outside the gene matches. About this clonotype: Its specificity is unknown.

The data also belong to a second study, concerning T cells of mothers and their children. As reported in that work: The study sampled three healthy Caucasian mothers and their six children. Slightly higher overlap, not significant, was seen in related mother-child pairs than in unrelated pairs. No T cell clones of persistent microchimeric origin were detected.

The chain combines TRBV28 with TRBJ2-3; 9 bases are a match to TRBD2. This TCR derives from a girl aged 2 to 10 in good health. Sequenced sample: blood. CDR3 nucleotides: TGTGCCAGCAGTCAGACTAGCGGAGCTAGCACAGATACGCAGTATTTT. It is translated as CASSQTSGASTDTQYF. Full variable domain (remainder filled in from reference TRBV28 and TRBJ2-3): DVKVTQSSRYLVKRTGEKVFLECVQDMDHENMFWYRQDPGLGLRLIYFSYDVKMKEKGDIPEGYSVSREKKERFSLILESASTNQTSMYLCASSQTSGASTDTQYFGPGTRLTVL.